These 10 T cell receptor beta chains were all obtained from the same sample, sequenced in a study of T cells after yellow fever vaccination. TCRdb re-called the 5' RACE reads with MiXCR, one entry per CDR3 protein. The sample has about 400,000 distinct CDR3 sequences; 6.2% are singletons. Here the sequenced sample was PBMCs, taken 5 days after the yellow fever booster vaccination. These receptors were collected from a man aged 25 to 40 who received the YFV17D yellow fever vaccine.

This chain joins TRBV18 and TRBJ2-7, with D possibly being TRBD2 (5 bases). The CDR3 is made up of 13 amino acids. The V gene lost 2 bases and the J gene lost 3 bases, with 8 bases spanning the gap. Germline CDR1 is KGHSH and CDR2 is LQKENI. CDR3 coding DNA: TGTGCCAGCTCACCAACCCGGGGCTACGAGCAGTACTTC. Translated: CASSPTRGYEQYF.

This clonotype has ten or more counts. V is TRBV20-1 and J is TRBJ1-5; D is ambiguous. Germline CDR1 reads DFQATT; CDR2 reads SNEGSKA (reference sequence). The CDR3 runs 13 residues. With 2 bases removed from V and 7 bases from J, the gap between germline ends came to 12 bases. The CDR3 nucleotides read TGCAGTGCTAGAAGGCAGCTGGGCCAGCCCCAGCATTTT. Translation: CSARRQLGQPQHF.

This clonotype was seen a handful of times. The chain links TRBV7-3 to TRBJ1-1; the D is unclear. From germline, CDR1 is SGHTA and CDR2 FQGTGA. Trimming shortened V by 1 base and J by 4 bases, and 10 bases separated the two germline ends. CDR3 size: 14 residues. The CDR3 coding sequence is TGTGCCAGCAGCTTAAGAGGTCAAGGCACTGAAGCTTTCTTT. As protein: CASSLRGQGTEAFF. Supplemented by reference TRBV7-3 and TRBJ1-1, the full variable domain reads GAGVSQTPSNKVTEKGKYVELRCDPISGHTALYWYRQSLGQGPEFLIYFQGTGAADDSGLPNDRFFAVRPEGSVSTLKIQRTERGDSAVYLCASSLRGQGTEAFFGQGTRLTVV.

This clonotype was picked up a small number of times. The DNA for the CDR3 is TGTGCCAGTAGTATTGGGGGAGGAGGTACGCAGTATTTT. The encoded protein is CASSIGGGGTQYF. The rearrangement links TRBV19 to TRBJ2-3; D is possibly TRBD2 (6 bases). The length of the CDR3 is 13 residues. The ends were cut back, 3 bases at V and 8 bases at J, with 12 bases in the middle. The V gene's germline CDR1 is LNHDA and CDR2 SQIVND (reference sequence).

Regarding this clonotype: One end of the junction varies from germline; a read error may be responsible. The chain combines TRBV5-1 with TRBJ2-3; maybe TRBD2 (5 bases). From germline, CDR1 is SGHRS and CDR2 YFSETQ. CDR3 size: 13 residues. The CDR3 is CASSFSSKDTQYF. The CDR3 bases are TGCGCCAGCAGCTTCTCTAGCAAAGATACGCAGTATTTT.

The genes are TRBV9 and TRBJ2-6; D might be TRBD1 or TRBD2, each matching 5 bases. The V end was cut by 4 bases, the J end by 2 bases, with 10 bases between. The germline V gene has CDR1 SGDLS and CDR2 YYNGEE. CDR3 length equals 15 residues. Written as DNA, the CDR3 is TGTGCCAGCAGCCCGGGGCAGGCTGGGGCCAACGTCCTGACTTTC. Its translation is CASSPGQAGANVLTF.

The chain combines TRBV5-6 with TRBJ2-7; D call uncertain. This CDR3 is built from 14 residues. CDR1 SGHDT and CDR2 YYEEEE come from the germline V gene. V was trimmed by 2 bases and J by 3 bases, leaving 12 bases between them. CDR3: CASSFRSSIYEQYF. CDR3 bases: TGTGCCAGCAGCTTCCGGAGCAGCATCTACGAGCAGTACTTC.

The rearrangement uses TRBV29-1 and TRBJ2-3; D is unclear. CDR1 and CDR2 from the germline V gene are SQVTM and ANQGSEA. This CDR3 has 15 residues. The V gene lost 2 bases and the J gene lost 2 bases, with 14 bases spanning the gap. This chain's CDR3 is CSVESGDSNTDTQYF. DNA of the CDR3: TGCAGCGTTGAAAGTGGGGATTCCAACACAGATACGCAGTATTTT.

This clonotype has a count of ten or more. At one end, the junction sequence differs from germline, possibly due to a read error. The chain has TRBV24-1 and TRBJ2-5, with D perhaps being TRBD1 or TRBD2 (5 bases each). This CDR3 has 13 residues. CDR1 and CDR2 (germline): KGHDR, SFDVKD. CDR3 in DNA: TGTGCCACCAGTACCCAGGGTGGGACCGCCGTCCACTTC. Amino acid sequence: CATSTQGGTAVHF.

This clonotype was seen many times. The chain has TRBV12-3 or TRBV12-4 and TRBJ2-2; no definite D call. CDR3 length equals 12 residues. V lost 2 bases, J lost 5 bases, and 3 bases lay in between. CDR3 in DNA: TGTGCCAGCAGTTTACAGACCGGGGAGCTGTTTTTT. It specifies CASSLQTGELFF.